A selection of T cell receptor beta chains follows, all from one sample in a study of T cell responses to AZD1222 COVID-19 vaccine. Here immunoSEQ multiplex PCR was the method, and the copy in TCRdb shows in-frame clones only, minus some. The sample gives 170,000 or so clones, 87% of which show up once; 2.6% is in the top ten. This sample comprised peripheral blood, obtained on day 0 of AZD1222 vaccination. The source is an adult in good health. Each CDR3 is given with its conserved first and last residue. D genes are given only for firm matches. The size of a clone is reported for some rows only, either as once, few or many, or as a class for expanded clones.

d_call | j_call | clone_size | v_call | cdr3_nt | cdr3_aa
NA | TRBJ1-2 | NA | TRBV5-1 | TGCGCCAGCAGCCCCATCGGTGGGGTAGTAAGGTCTAACTATGGCTACACCTTC | CASSPIGGVVRSNYGYTF
NA | TRBJ2-7 | once | TRBV7-9 | TGTGCCAGCAGCTTAGAGGGGGGGAGCTCCTACGAGCAGTACTTC | CASSLEGGSSYEQYF
NA | TRBJ1-2 | NA | TRBV7-9 | TGTGCCAGCAGCCTGGCGGGGGCCTATGGCTACACCTTC | CASSLAGAYGYTF
NA | TRBJ1-6 | once | TRBV6-4 | TGTGCCAGCAGTGACGGTGTCAGGGCCGGTTCACCCCTCCACTTT | CASSDGVRAGSPLHF
TRBD1 | TRBJ2-7 | NA | TRBV18 | TGTGCCAGCTCAACCCTAGGACAGGGAATGGACGAGCAGTACTTC | CASSTLGQGMDEQYF
NA | TRBJ2-5 | NA | TRBV3-1/TRBV3-2 | TGTGCCAGCAGCCCAGGTTTTACGCGGGACCCCAAAGAGACCCAGTACTTC | CASSPGFTRDPKETQYF
TRBD2 | TRBJ2-1 | NA | TRBV11-2 | TGTGCCAGCAGCTTAGTCGGGACTAGCGGGGCGCTCTCCTACAATGAGCAGTTCTTC | CASSLVGTSGALSYNEQFF
NA | TRBJ1-1 | NA | TRBV20-1 | TGCAGTGCTAGTGCACCGCTCCGGGACCCGGACACTGAAGCTTTCTTT | CSASAPLRDPDTEAFF
NA | TRBJ1-2 | NA | TRBV12-3/TRBV12-4 | TGTGCCAGCAGTTTATCACGGCTAAATGGCTACACCTTC | CASSLSRLNGYTF
TRBD1 | TRBJ2-7 | NA | TRBV27 | TGTGCCAGCAGTTTTACAGCCGGGACAGGGTCCTACGAGCAGTACTTC | CASSFTAGTGSYEQYF
NA | TRBJ1-2 | once | TRBV5-5 | TGTGCCAGCAGCGACCTTGCCAGGGGTTTGAGCTATGGCTACACCTTC | CASSDLARGLSYGYTF
TRBD1 | TRBJ2-7 | NA | TRBV6-5 | TGTGCCAGCAGCCAACAGGGGGCACCGTCCTACGAGCAGTACTTC | CASSQQGAPSYEQYF
TRBD1 | TRBJ2-5 | NA | TRBV5-4 | TGTGCCAGCAGCTTGAGACAGGGGTTGGAGACCCAGTACTTC | CASSLRQGLETQYF
NA | TRBJ1-1 | NA | TRBV6-2/TRBV6-3 | TGTGCCAGCAGCCAGGGACAAGTCTCTGAAGCTTTCTTT | CASSQGQVSEAFF
NA | TRBJ2-3 | NA | TRBV6-5 | TGTGCCAGCAGTTCCCAAGACGCGCAGTATTTT | CASSSQDAQYF
NA | TRBJ2-3 | NA | TRBV5-4 | TGTGCCAGCAGCCGCATAACAGATACGCAGTATTTT | CASSRITDTQYF
TRBD2 | TRBJ2-1 | NA | TRBV5-1 | TGCGCCAGCAGCTTGGGCGGGAGGTCCCACAATGAGCAGTTCTTC | CASSLGGRSHNEQFF
NA | TRBJ1-2 | NA | TRBV21-1 | TGTGCCAGCAGCAAAGTCCGGCGAATCCCCTATGGCTACACCTTC | CASSKVRRIPYGYTF
TRBD2 | TRBJ2-7 | NA | TRBV27 | TGTGCCAGCAACCGACAGGTTGTTACTAGCGGGACCCGGGAGCAGTACTTC | CASNRQVVTSGTREQYF
TRBD2 | TRBJ2-7 | NA | TRBV6-2/TRBV6-3 | TGTGCCAGCAGTGGGACTAGCGTTTCCTACGAGCAGTACTTC | CASSGTSVSYEQYF
TRBD2 | TRBJ2-5 | NA | TRBV19 | TGTGCCACCTCCGGGACTAGCGGGAGGTCCCAAGAGACCCAGTACTTC | CATSGTSGRSQETQYF
TRBD1 | TRBJ1-5 | once | TRBV19 | TGTGCCAGTAGCATCGGGACAGTCAATCAGCCCCAGCATTTT | CASSIGTVNQPQHF
TRBD2 | TRBJ2-1 | NA | TRBV30 | TGTGCCTGGAGTGTGGGACTAGCGATCTACAATGAGCAGTTCTTC | CAWSVGLAIYNEQFF
NA | TRBJ2-7 | NA | TRBV6-2/TRBV6-3 | TGTGCCAGCAGCTCGAGAGGGGATCTCTCCTACGAGCAGTACTTC | CASSSRGDLSYEQYF
NA | TRBJ2-1 | NA | TRBV14 | TGTGCCAGCACCGCCGGCCGGACAAGGTCTAACAATGAGCAGTTCTTC | CASTAGRTRSNNEQFF
TRBD2 | TRBJ2-1 | NA | TRBV9 | TGTGCCAGCAGCGTAGGTGGGAGGGCAGCGAACAATGAGCAGTTCTTC | CASSVGGRAANNEQFF
NA | TRBJ2-1 | NA | TRBV30 | TGTGCCTGGAGTGTAAAGTCACAGGGAACGAGGGAGCAGTTCTTC | CAWSVKSQGTREQFF
NA | TRBJ1-1 | once | TRBV5-4 | TGTGCCAGCGGACGACGGCTGAACACTGAAGCTTTCTTT | CASGRRLNTEAFF
TRBD2 | TRBJ2-1 | once | TRBV6-6 | TGTGCCAGCAGCCCACGACTAGCTTTCTACAATGAGCAGTTCTTC | CASSPRLAFYNEQFF
TRBD2 | TRBJ2-7 | NA | TRBV28 | TGTGCCAGCAGTCCTACCACTCCGTGGGGAGGGGAAGAGTACTTC | CASSPTTPWGGEEYF
NA | TRBJ2-1 | NA | TRBV5-1 | TGCGCCAGCAGCTCCGGGACACCTTACAATGAGCAGTTCTTC | CASSSGTPYNEQFF
TRBD1 | TRBJ2-1 | NA | TRBV7-6 | TGTGCCAGCAGCTTAGCGAGTGGGGACAGGGTTCGTAGTGAGCAGTTCTTC | CASSLASGDRVRSEQFF